This record concerns one TCR beta chain sequence. This sample was taken from a study of OX40 agonist ivuxolimab in advanced cancers. V was trimmed by 1 base and J by 0 bases, leaving 7 bases between them. CDR3 length: 14 amino acids. Germline assignment: CDR1 SGHAT and CDR2 FQNNGV. Only in-frame clones appear in the TCRdb table, and some are missing; sequencing was by immunoSEQ multiplex PCR. There are fewer than 55,000 clones in the sample; just under 90% occur only once, and approximately 10% lies in the top ten. Material: CD4+ or CD8+ T cells sorted from blood, obtained in a trial of the OX40 agonist ivuxolimab. The chain is built from TRBV11-2 and TRBJ2-7; the D is unclear. This TCR derives from an adult with an advanced solid tumor such as melanoma, head and neck, liver or kidney cancer. CDR3 region: CASSLAVSSYEQYF. The CDR3 DNA is TGTGCCAGCAGCTTAGCAGTGAGCTCCTACGAGCAGTACTTC. Based on the CDR3 plus reference TRBV11-2 and TRBJ2-7, the full variable domain is EAGVAQSPRYKIIEKRQSVAFWCNPISGHATLYWYQQILGQGPKLLIQFQNNGVVDDSQLPKDRFSAERLKGVDSTLKIQPAKLEDSAVYLCASSLAVSSYEQYFGPGTRLTVT.